Listed below are T cell receptor beta chains from one sample, sequenced in a study of T cell responses to AZD1222 COVID-19 vaccine. Generated by immunoSEQ multiplex PCR, the TCRdb table keeps only in-frame clones and is missing some. The top ten hold roughly 2.9% of the sample, which has 140,000 to 150,000 clones, 80% to 95% seen once. The sequencing here drew on peripheral blood, taken on day 0 of MenACWY control vaccination. All receptors come from an adult in good health. The CDR3 runs from the conserved cysteine through the conserved F or W. The D gene is left open where the match is weak. Clone sizes are given selectively: once, few, many, or a class where the clone is expanded.

CDR3nt	CDR3aa	d_gene	abundance	len	v_gene	j_gene
TGTGCCAGCAGTTTGACAGGATTTAGCAATCAGCCCCAGCATTTT	CASSLTGFSNQPQHF	NA	NA	15	TRBV27	TRBJ1-5
TGTGCCTGGAGGGGCAGTAATGAAAAACTGTTTTTT	CAWRGSNEKLFF	NA	once	12	TRBV30	TRBJ1-4
TGTGCCAGCAGATCCGGGAGCGGGGAGACCCAGTACTTC	CASRSGSGETQYF	NA	NA	13	TRBV5-5	TRBJ2-5
TGCAGCGTTTTACCGATGAACACTGAAGCTTTCTTT	CSVLPMNTEAFF	NA	NA	12	TRBV29-1	TRBJ1-1
TGTGCCAGCAGCTTAGGGGGCACCTACGAGCAGTACTTC	CASSLGGTYEQYF	NA	NA	13	TRBV11-1	TRBJ2-7
TGTGCCAGCAGCCCCTTCTCGAACAGGGGCTGGGGCTACACCTTC	CASSPFSNRGWGYTF	TRBD1	once	15	TRBV14	TRBJ1-2
TGTGCCATCAGTGAAACTCCCCCGTATACGCAGTATTTT	CAISETPPYTQYF	NA	NA	13	TRBV10-3	TRBJ2-3
TGTGCCAGCAGCTCCAGATTAGGGATCAGCAATCAGCCCCAGCATTTT	CASSSRLGISNQPQHF	NA	NA	16	TRBV2	TRBJ1-5
TGTGCCAGCAGCGCCGGACAGGGTTATGGCTACACCTTC	CASSAGQGYGYTF	TRBD1	NA	13	TRBV5-8	TRBJ1-2
TGTGCCAGCCTTCGCGACAGGGGGAACGAGCAGTACTTC	CASLRDRGNEQYF	TRBD1	NA	13	TRBV2	TRBJ2-7
TGTGCCAGCAGCCAACCTGGGACAGCGAACACTGAAGCTTTCTTT	CASSQPGTANTEAFF	TRBD1	NA	15	TRBV14	TRBJ1-1
TGCAGCGTTTCCCCGCTCGGCCAGAACACCGGGGAGCTGTTTTTT	CSVSPLGQNTGELFF	NA	NA	15	TRBV29-1	TRBJ2-2
TGTGCCAGCAGCCAAGTCCAGCAGGCTAGCACAGATACGCAGTATTTT	CASSQVQQASTDTQYF	NA	NA	16	TRBV14	TRBJ2-3
TGTGCCTGGAGTCCGGGACTAGTGACCGGGGAGCTGTTTTTT	CAWSPGLVTGELFF	TRBD2	NA	14	TRBV30	TRBJ2-2
TGCAGCGCCCGGTGGAGGAGGGACACTGAAGCTTTCTTT	CSARWRRDTEAFF	NA	NA	13	TRBV29-1	TRBJ1-1
TGTGCCAGCTCGGGGGCTATGGGAGAAAAACTGTTTTTT	CASSGAMGEKLFF	NA	NA	13	TRBV18	TRBJ1-4